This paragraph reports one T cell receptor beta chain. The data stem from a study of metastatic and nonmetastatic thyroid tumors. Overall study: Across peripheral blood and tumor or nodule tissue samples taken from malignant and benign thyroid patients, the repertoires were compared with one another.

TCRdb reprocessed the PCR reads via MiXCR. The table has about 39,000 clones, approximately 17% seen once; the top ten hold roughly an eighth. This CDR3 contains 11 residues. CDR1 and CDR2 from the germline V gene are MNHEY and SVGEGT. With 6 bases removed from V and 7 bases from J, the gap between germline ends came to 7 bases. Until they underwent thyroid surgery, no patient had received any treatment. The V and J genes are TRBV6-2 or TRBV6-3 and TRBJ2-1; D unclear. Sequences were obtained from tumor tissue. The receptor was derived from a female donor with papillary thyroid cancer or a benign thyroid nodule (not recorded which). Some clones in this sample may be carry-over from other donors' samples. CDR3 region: CASRVGNEQFF. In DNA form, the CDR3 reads TGTGCCAGCAGGGTAGGGAATGAGCAGTTCTTC.